A single sample is the source of the 9 T cell receptor beta chains below, sequenced in a study of early T cells in non-severe SARS-CoV-2 infection. TCRdb used MiXCR to reprocess the 5' RACE reads, holding one entry per CDR3 protein. The profile shows about 26,000 distinct CDR3 sequences, roughly 4.2% of them singletons. The sequenced material came from whole blood. These receptors came from an adult who was a healthcare worker with PCR-confirmed SARS-CoV-2 infection or an uninfected control (not recorded which).

The gene calls are TRBV11-2 and TRBJ2-7; possibly TRBD1 or TRBD2 for D (7 bases each). The CDR3 totals 15 residues. In germline, CDR1 is SGHAT, CDR2 FQNNGV. V lost 1 base, J lost 7 bases, and 17 bases lay in between. CDR3 sequence reads: CASSLGITGEGEQYF. The CDR3 nucleotides read TGTGCCAGCAGCTTAGGAATTACAGGGGAGGGGGAGCAGTACTTC.

In this sample, this clonotype turned up many times. The rearrangement joins TRBV28 to TRBJ1-5; 8 nucleotides align to TRBD1. The trim removed 6 bases at V and 0 bases at J, leaving 13 bases unmatched. Germline V gives CDR1 MDHEN, CDR2 SYDVKM. The CDR3 runs 18 residues. The CDR3 sequence: CASSPLAGGLYSNQPQHF. The CDR3, as DNA: TGTGCCAGCAGCCCTCTGGCAGGGGGCCTTTATAGCAATCAGCCCCAGCATTTT.

In its sample, this clonotype ranks as medium-sized. The chain has TRBV2 and TRBJ2-1; D is uncertain. Deletions cut 8 bases from V and 7 bases from J, with 15 bases between. Germline loops: CDR1 SNHLY, CDR2 FYNNEI. The CDR3 has 13 amino acids. The CDR3, as DNA: TGTGCCAGCGAGACTGGCATGAATAATGAGCAGTTCTTC. This encodes CASETGMNNEQFF.

This clonotype was recorded at least ten times. The chain links TRBV20-1 to TRBJ2-1; D is perhaps TRBD2 (5 bases). Trimming left V 0 bases short and J 3 bases short, with 15 bases between. Germline assignment: CDR1 DFQATT and CDR2 SNEGSKA (reference sequence). The CDR3 is 16 amino acids. CDR3 sequence (DNA): TGCAGTGCTAGAGATCTTCTGAAAGACTACTACAATGAGCAGTTCTTC. This translates into CSARDLLKDYYNEQFF.

Ten or more counts support this clonotype. The chain is built from TRBV18 and TRBJ2-1; D is ambiguous. The CDR3 contains 16 residues. Trimming removed 3 bases at V and 0 bases at J, with 12 bases between. The germline gives CDR1 KGHSH, CDR2 LQKENI. The CDR3 here is CASSPPQRSSYNEQFF. CDR3 sequence (DNA): TGTGCCAGCTCACCCCCCCAGAGAAGCTCCTACAATGAGCAGTTCTTC.

This clonotype was counted many times. This chain uses TRBV28 with TRBJ2-3, with unresolved D. Germline V gene lookup returns CDR1 MDHEN and CDR2 SYDVKM. Between the trimmed V and J ends, which lost 4 bases and 0 bases, there was a span of 8 bases. CDR3 length: 14 amino acids. The CDR3 region is CASSSPRSTDTQYF. The CDR3 nucleotides are TGTGCCAGCAGTTCTCCCCGGAGCACAGATACGCAGTATTTT.

The V and J genes are TRBV29-1 and TRBJ1-5; D unclear. The CDR3 is 13 residues long. Germline CDR1 reads SQVTM; CDR2 reads ANQGSEA. Trimming shortened V by 4 bases and J by 11 bases, and 18 bases separated the two germline ends. CDR3 sequence: CSVGYLGSSAQHF. The CDR3 DNA reads as TGCAGCGTTGGATATCTGGGATCCTCGGCCCAGCATTTT. The full variable domain, rest sourced from reference TRBV29-1 and TRBJ1-5, is SAVISQKPSRDICQRGTSLTIQCQVDSQVTMMFWYRQQPGQSLTLIATANQGSEATYESGFVIDKFPISRPNLTFSTLTVSNMSPEDSSIYLCSVGYLGSSAQHFGDGTRLSIL.

The chain combines TRBV11-2 with TRBJ2-1; 9 nucleotides line up with TRBD2. This CDR3 is built from 21 residues. CDR1 SGHAT and CDR2 FQNNGV come from the germline V gene. With 0 bases clipped from V and 8 bases from J, the junction kept 23 bases outside the gene matches. The CDR3 reads CASSLDQSGLAGFRFVDEQFF. The CDR3 DNA follows: TGTGCCAGCAGCTTAGATCAGTCCGGGCTAGCGGGATTTAGGTTTGTGGATGAGCAGTTCTTC.

This clonotype was recorded at least ten times. The V gene is TRBV7-9, the J gene TRBJ2-7; 8 positions agree with TRBD2. The CDR3 is made up of 16 amino acids. In germline, CDR1 is SEHNR, CDR2 FQNEAQ (reference sequence). After removal of 5 bases from V and 2 bases from J, the junction contained 11 bases not matched to a gene. CDR3 sequence (DNA): TGTGCCAGCAGCCACCCCGCGGGACTAGGGACCTACGAGCAGTACTTC. It yields the protein CASSHPAGLGTYEQYF.